A single sample gave rise to the 18 T cell receptor beta chains below, sequenced in a study of shared clonotypes between healthy human individuals. The protocol was immunoSEQ multiplex PCR, while the TCRdb copy is restricted to in-frame clones and leaves out a portion. This table has around 700,000 clones, roughly 78% appearing once. Sequenced input: memory CD4+ T cells sorted from blood. Subset specified: CD45RA-negative fraction. Receptor source: a woman between 25 and 40 years old in good health.

The V call is TRBV30, the J call TRBJ2-1; D is uncertain. The CDR3 runs 11 residues. Germline lookup yields CDR1 GTSNPN and CDR2 SVGIG (reference sequence). V lost 4 bases to trimming and J lost 7 bases, with 8 bases between them. DNA for the CDR3: TGTGCCTGGACGGTGGGGAATGAGCAGTTCTTC. Translating gives CAWTVGNEQFF.

This clone was detected once. J is TRBJ2-7 and V is TRBV29-1; D unclear. Germline V gene data show CDR1 as SQVTM and CDR2 as ANQGSEA. The CDR3 is 11 residues long. V lost 3 bases and J lost 7, with 10 bases in between. Written as DNA, the CDR3 is TGCAGCGTTGAGGTGGGGTGGGAGCAGTACTTC. Translating it yields CSVEVGWEQYF.

This CDR3 reads CASSFGGSSQPQHF. CDR3 in DNA: TGTGCCAGCAGCTTCGGGGGCTCCAGTCAGCCCCAGCATTTT. The chain is built from TRBV5-4 and TRBJ1-5, with a tentative D call TRBD1 (6 bases). This CDR3 is built from 14 residues. The germline V gene has CDR1 SGHNT and CDR2 YYREEE (reference sequence). V lost 2 bases to trimming and J lost 6 bases, with 12 bases between them. Combining the CDR3 with reference TRBV5-4 and TRBJ1-5 gives the whole variable domain ETGVTQSPTHLIKTRGQQVTLRCSSQSGHNTVSWYQQALGQGPQFIFQYYREEENGRGNFPPRFSGLQFPNYSSELNVNALELDDSALYLCASSFGGSSQPQHFGDGTRLSIL.

The chain has TRBV28 and TRBJ1-4, with TRBD1 matching 7 bases. The germline gives CDR1 MDHEN, CDR2 SYDVKM. This CDR3 has 14 amino acids. The V segment lost 5 bases and the J segment 7 bases; nucleotides outside the gene matches: 7. In DNA form, the CDR3 reads TGTGCCAGCAGTAGGGACAGTGGGGGTGAAAAACTGTTTTTT. Protein sequence: CASSRDSGGEKLFF.

The chain links TRBV7-2 to TRBJ2-5; the match to TRBD2 covers 11 bases. The CDR3 runs to 16 residues. Per germline, CDR1 SGHTA and CDR2 FQGNSA. The V segment lost 5 bases and the J segment 7 bases; nucleotides outside the gene matches: 12. In DNA, the CDR3 is TGTGCCAGCAGCCCAGGGCAACTAGCGGGGGTAGGGACCCAGTACTTC. Amino acid sequence: CASSPGQLAGVGTQYF.

This chain connects TRBV27 to TRBJ2-7; 12 positions agree with TRBD2. The CDR3 spans 15 residues. The trim removed 4 bases at V and 3 bases at J, leaving 4 bases unmatched. CDR1 is MNHEY and CDR2 is SMNVEV in the germline V gene (reference sequence). The CDR3 coding sequence is TGTGCCAGCAGTTATCTAGCGGGAGGGAGCTACGAGCAGTACTTC. It specifies CASSYLAGGSYEQYF.

The chain uses TRBV5-1 and TRBJ2-3; D is possibly TRBD2 (5 bases). Germline lookup yields CDR1 SGHRS and CDR2 YFSETQ. This CDR3 contains 15 residues. With 3 bases removed from V and 4 bases from J, the gap between germline ends came to 15 bases. DNA of the CDR3: TGCGCCAGCAGCTCGGGCCTTGCGGGTCCAGATACGCAGTATTTT. It is translated as CASSSGLAGPDTQYF.

CDR3 nucleotide sequence: TGCGCCAGTCGGCAGGGTACTGGGGCCAACGTCCTGACTTTC. Its translation is CASRQGTGANVLTF. The chain carries TRBV5-1 and TRBJ2-6, with a weak D call TRBD1 (5 bases). Trimming removed 8 bases from V and 2 bases from J, with 11 bases in between. This CDR3 is built from 14 residues. Germline values: CDR1 SGHRS, CDR2 YFSETQ. Full variable domain (outside the CDR3, taken from reference TRBV5-1 and TRBJ2-6): KAGVTQTPRYLIKTRGQQVTLSCSPISGHRSVSWYQQTPGQGLQFLFEYFSETQRNKGNFPGRFSGRQFSNSRSEMNVSTLELGDSALYLCASRQGTGANVLTFGAGSRLTVL.

This chain joins TRBV7-9 and TRBJ1-2; D is ambiguous. Trimming removed 5 bases at V and 4 bases at J, with 8 bases between. Germline V CDR1 and CDR2: SEHNR, FQNEAQ (reference sequence). This CDR3 is 12 amino acids long. CDR3 residues: CASSPQAYGYTF. The CDR3 DNA reads as TGTGCCAGCAGCCCCCAGGCCTATGGCTACACCTTC.

In this sample, this clone turned up a few times. This chain joins TRBV11-2 and TRBJ2-1, with a possible D match to TRBD2 (6 bases). Germline V gene lookup returns CDR1 SGHAT and CDR2 FQNNGV. This CDR3 region has 15 residues. The germline V and J ends were trimmed by 5 bases and 6 bases, with 17 bases remaining between them. The CDR3 bases are TGTGCCAGCAGCCGTACTAGCAGTGGGGGCAATGAGCAGTTCTTC. Its translation: CASSRTSSGGNEQFF. The full variable domain, completed using reference TRBV11-2 and TRBJ2-1, is EAGVAQSPRYKIIEKRQSVAFWCNPISGHATLYWYQQILGQGPKLLIQFQNNGVVDDSQLPKDRFSAERLKGVDSTLKIQPAKLEDSAVYLCASSRTSSGGNEQFFGPGTRLTVL.

The rearrangement links TRBV9 to TRBJ2-3, with D perhaps matching TRBD2 (6 bases). This CDR3 comprises 16 residues. Trimming cost V 4 bases and J 2 bases, with 17 bases left between them. Germline loops: CDR1 SGDLS, CDR2 YYNGEE. CDR3 DNA sequence: TGTGCCAGCAGCCCGGAGGGCCAACCACCCACAGATACGCAGTATTTT. Translation gives CASSPEGQPPTDTQYF.

This clone was seen more than once but under ten times. The V gene is TRBV6-1, the J gene TRBJ2-7; possibly TRBD2 for D (5 bases). The V gene lost 5 bases and the J gene lost 7 bases, with 21 bases spanning the gap. The CDR3 is 15 amino acids. The germline V gene has CDR1 MNHNS and CDR2 SASEGT. The CDR3 nucleotides read TGTGCCAGCAGTACTCCGAGGAGGATGGACTGGGAGCAGTACTTC. It specifies CASSTPRRMDWEQYF.

Here the CDR3 DNA reads TGTGCCAGCAGCTTGGACAATCTAGGGTACGAGCAGTACTTC. Its translation is CASSLDNLGYEQYF. The chain joins TRBV11-2 to TRBJ2-7, with D perhaps TRBD1 (5 bases). From germline, CDR1 is SGHAT and CDR2 FQNNGV. V lost 3 bases and J lost 4, with 13 bases in between. CDR3 length: 14 residues. The full variable domain, in which reference TRBV11-2 and TRBJ2-7 provide the parts outside the CDR3, is EAGVAQSPRYKIIEKRQSVAFWCNPISGHATLYWYQQILGQGPKLLIQFQNNGVVDDSQLPKDRFSAERLKGVDSTLKIQPAKLEDSAVYLCASSLDNLGYEQYFGPGTRLTVT.

This clone was seen a single time. V usage is TRBV10-3 and J usage is TRBJ2-7; either TRBD1 or TRBD2 may supply D (6 bases each). Germline lookup yields CDR1 ENHRY and CDR2 SYGVKD. The CDR3 extends over 13 amino acids. V was cut by 7 bases and J by 2 bases, with 12 bases left in between. The CDR3 DNA is TGTGCCATCAAATCCGGGGGCCCCTACGAGCAGTACTTC. Residues: CAIKSGGPYEQYF.

V and J are TRBV9 and TRBJ2-7; D unclear. Deletions cut 0 bases from V and 0 bases from J, with 10 bases between. The CDR3 has 15 amino acids. Per germline, CDR1 SGDLS and CDR2 YYNGEE. DNA for the CDR3: TGTGCCAGCAGCGTAGGGCCCGACCACTCCTACGAGCAGTACTTC. The encoded protein is CASSVGPDHSYEQYF. The full variable domain, in which reference TRBV9 and TRBJ2-7 provide the parts outside the CDR3, is DSGVTQTPKHLITATGQRVTLRCSPRSGDLSVYWYQQSLDQGLQFLIQYYNGEERAKGNILERFSAQQFPDLHSELNLSSLELGDSALYFCASSVGPDHSYEQYFGPGTRLTVT.

This clone occurred a few times. V usage is TRBV6-6 and J usage is TRBJ1-3; D is possibly TRBD1 (6 bases). Deletions cut 1 base from V and 6 bases from J, with 13 bases between. Germline V gene data show CDR1 as MNHNY and CDR2 as SVGAGI (reference sequence). There are 15 residues in the CDR3. CDR3 in amino acids: CASSYLAGQLNTIYF. The CDR3 bases are TGTGCCAGCAGTTACTTGGCCGGACAGCTAAACACCATATATTTT.

This clone has a single count. The chain carries TRBV16 and TRBJ2-1; possibly TRBD2 for D (6 bases). There are 19 residues in the CDR3. The V and J ends lost 1 base and 0 bases respectively, with 19 bases between them. The germline CDR1 and CDR2 sequences are KGHSY and FQNENV. CDR3 loop: CASSQLIWRRVSSYNEQFF. The CDR3 DNA reads as TGTGCCAGCAGCCAATTAATATGGCGGAGGGTTAGCTCCTACAATGAGCAGTTCTTC.

The V gene is TRBV19, the J gene TRBJ2-1; the match to TRBD2 covers 9 bases. The germline CDR1 and CDR2 sequences are LNHDA and SQIVND (reference sequence). Losses at the gene ends were 3 bases for V and 7 bases for J; bases not matched to a gene: 7. The CDR3 is 15 residues long. The CDR3 sequence is CASSIQAGGGNEQFF. For the CDR3, the DNA is TGTGCCAGTAGTATCCAAGCGGGAGGTGGAAATGAGCAGTTCTTC.